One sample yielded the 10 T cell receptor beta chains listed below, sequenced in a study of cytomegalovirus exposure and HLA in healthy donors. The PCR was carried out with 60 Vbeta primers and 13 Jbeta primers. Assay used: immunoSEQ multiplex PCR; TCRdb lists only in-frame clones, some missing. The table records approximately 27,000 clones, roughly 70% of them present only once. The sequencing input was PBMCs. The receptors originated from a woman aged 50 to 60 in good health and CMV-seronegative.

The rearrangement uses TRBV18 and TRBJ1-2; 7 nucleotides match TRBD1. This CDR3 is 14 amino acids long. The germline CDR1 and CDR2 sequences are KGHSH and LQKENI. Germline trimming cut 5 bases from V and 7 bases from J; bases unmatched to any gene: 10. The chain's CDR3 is CASSSRDSIRGYTF. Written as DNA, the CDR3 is TGTGCCAGCTCATCCCGGGACAGTATTCGTGGCTACACCTTC. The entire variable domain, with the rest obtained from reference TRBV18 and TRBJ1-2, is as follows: NAGVMQNPRHLVRRRGQEARLRCSPMKGHSHVYWYRQLPEEGLKFMVYLQKENIIDESGMPKERFSAEFPKEGPSILRIQQVVRGDSAAYFCASSSRDSIRGYTFGSGTRLTVV.

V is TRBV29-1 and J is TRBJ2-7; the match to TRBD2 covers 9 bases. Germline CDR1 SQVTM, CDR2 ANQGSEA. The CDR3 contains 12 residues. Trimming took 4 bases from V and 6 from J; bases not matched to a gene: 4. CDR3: CSVAAGGFEQYF. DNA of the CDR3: TGCAGCGTTGCTGCGGGGGGGTTCGAGCAGTACTTC.

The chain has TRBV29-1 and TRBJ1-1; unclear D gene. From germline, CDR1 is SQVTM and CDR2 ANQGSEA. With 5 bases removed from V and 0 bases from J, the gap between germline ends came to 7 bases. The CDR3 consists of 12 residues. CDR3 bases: TGCAGCGTTAGAGCCTTGAACACTGAAGCTTTCTTT. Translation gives CSVRALNTEAFF.

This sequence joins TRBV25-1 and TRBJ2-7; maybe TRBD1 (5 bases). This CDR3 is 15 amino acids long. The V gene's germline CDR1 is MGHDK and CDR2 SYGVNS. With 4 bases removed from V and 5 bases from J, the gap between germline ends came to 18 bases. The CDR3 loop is CASSVTQGLGNEQYF. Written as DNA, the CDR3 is TGTGCCAGCAGTGTTACTCAGGGATTGGGGAACGAGCAGTACTTC.

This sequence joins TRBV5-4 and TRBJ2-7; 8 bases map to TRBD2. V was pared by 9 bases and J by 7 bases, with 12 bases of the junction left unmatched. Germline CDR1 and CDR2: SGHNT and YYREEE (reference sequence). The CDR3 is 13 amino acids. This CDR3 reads CATSPGGPREQYF. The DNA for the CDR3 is TGTGCCACTAGTCCGGGAGGGCCTCGGGAGCAGTACTTC.

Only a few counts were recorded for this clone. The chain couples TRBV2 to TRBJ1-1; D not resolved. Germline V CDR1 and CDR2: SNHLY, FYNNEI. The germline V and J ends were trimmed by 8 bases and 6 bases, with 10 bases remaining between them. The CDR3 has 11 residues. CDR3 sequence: CASREGSEAFF. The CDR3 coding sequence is TGTGCCAGCCGAGAGGGCTCTGAAGCTTTCTTT. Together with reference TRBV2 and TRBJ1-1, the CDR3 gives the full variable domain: EPEVTQTPSHQVTQMGQEVILRCVPISNHLYFYWYRQILGQKVEFLVSFYNNEISEKSEIFDDQFSVERPDGSNFTLKIRSTKLEDSAMYFCASREGSEAFFGQGTRLTVV.

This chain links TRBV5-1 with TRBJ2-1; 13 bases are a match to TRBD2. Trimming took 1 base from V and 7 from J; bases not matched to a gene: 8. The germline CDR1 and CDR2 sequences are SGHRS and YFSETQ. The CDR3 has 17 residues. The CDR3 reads CASSLSLGLAGENEQFF. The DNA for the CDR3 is TGCGCCAGCAGCTTGTCCCTCGGACTAGCGGGAGAGAATGAGCAGTTCTTC.

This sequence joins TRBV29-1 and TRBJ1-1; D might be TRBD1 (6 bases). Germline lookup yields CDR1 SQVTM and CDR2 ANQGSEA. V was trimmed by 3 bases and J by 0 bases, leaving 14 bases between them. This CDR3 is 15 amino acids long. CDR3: CSVDRQALMNTEAFF. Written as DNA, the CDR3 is TGCAGCGTTGATCGACAGGCATTAATGAACACTGAAGCTTTCTTT.

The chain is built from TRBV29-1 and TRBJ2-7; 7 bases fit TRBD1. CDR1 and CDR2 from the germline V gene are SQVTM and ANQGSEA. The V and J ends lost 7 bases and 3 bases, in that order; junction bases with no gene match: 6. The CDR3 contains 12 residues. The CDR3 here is CSGQQGNYEQYF. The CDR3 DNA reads TGCAGCGGACAACAGGGGAACTACGAGCAGTACTTC.

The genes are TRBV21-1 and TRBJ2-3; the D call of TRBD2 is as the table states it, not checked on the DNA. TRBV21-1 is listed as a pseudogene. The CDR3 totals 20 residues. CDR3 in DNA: TGTGCCAGCACCTCTGGCTCCGGGGGGACCCCTTATGATGGCGCAGATACGCAGTATTTT. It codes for CASTSGSGGTPYDGADTQYF.